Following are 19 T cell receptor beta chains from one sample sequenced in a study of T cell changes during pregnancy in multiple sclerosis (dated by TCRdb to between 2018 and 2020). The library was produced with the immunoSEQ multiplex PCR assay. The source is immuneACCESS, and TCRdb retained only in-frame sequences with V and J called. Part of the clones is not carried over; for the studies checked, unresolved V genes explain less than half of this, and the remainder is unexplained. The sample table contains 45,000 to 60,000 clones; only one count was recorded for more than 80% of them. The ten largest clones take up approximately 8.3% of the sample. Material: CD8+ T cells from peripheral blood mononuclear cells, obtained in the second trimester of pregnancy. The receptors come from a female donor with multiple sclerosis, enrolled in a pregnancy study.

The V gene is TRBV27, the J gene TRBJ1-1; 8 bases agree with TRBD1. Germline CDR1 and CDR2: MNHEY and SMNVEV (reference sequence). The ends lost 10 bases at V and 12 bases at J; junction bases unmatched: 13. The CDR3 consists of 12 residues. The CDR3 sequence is CATLTGGGPSFF. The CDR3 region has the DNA TGTGCCACACTAACAGGGGGTGGTCCATCTTTCTTT.

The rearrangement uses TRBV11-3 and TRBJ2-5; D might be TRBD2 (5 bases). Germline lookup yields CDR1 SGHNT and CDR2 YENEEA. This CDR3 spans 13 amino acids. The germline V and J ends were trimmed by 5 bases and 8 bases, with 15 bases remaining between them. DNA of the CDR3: TGTGCCAGCAGCGACGGCGCGGGTGATACCCAGTACTTC. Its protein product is CASSDGAGDTQYF.

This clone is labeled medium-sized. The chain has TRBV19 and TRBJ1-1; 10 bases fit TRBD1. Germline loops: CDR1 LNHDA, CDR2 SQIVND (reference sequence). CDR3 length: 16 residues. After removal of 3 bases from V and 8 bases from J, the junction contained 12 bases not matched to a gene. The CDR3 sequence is CASSISLGQGTGEAFF. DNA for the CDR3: TGTGCCAGTAGTATTTCTCTGGGACAGGGGACCGGGGAAGCTTTCTTT.

In nucleotides, the CDR3 is TGTGCCAGCAGTGGCAGGACGAACACCGGGGAGCTGTTTTTT. Translated: CASSGRTNTGELFF. The chain is built from TRBV25-1 and TRBJ2-2; no clear D. This CDR3 is built from 14 residues. Germline CDR1 MGHDK, CDR2 SYGVNS. The V and J ends lost 4 bases and 0 bases respectively, with 6 bases between them.

The CDR3 sequence is CASSYGGDTGELFF. The CDR3 nucleotides read TGTGCCAGCAGTTATGGGGGCGACACCGGGGAGCTGTTTTTT. This sequence joins TRBV27 and TRBJ2-2, with a possible D match to TRBD1 (6 bases). V gave up 4 bases and J gave up 3 bases, with 9 bases separating them. This CDR3 spans 14 amino acids. Germline V lookup: CDR1 MNHEY, CDR2 SMNVEV (reference sequence).

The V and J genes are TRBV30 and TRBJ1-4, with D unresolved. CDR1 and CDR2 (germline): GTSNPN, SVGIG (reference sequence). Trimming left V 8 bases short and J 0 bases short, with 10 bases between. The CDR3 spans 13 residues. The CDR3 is CATSGATNEKLFF. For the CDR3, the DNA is TGTGCCACCTCGGGAGCAACTAATGAAAAACTGTTTTTT.

The CDR3 loop reads CASSVRDGGTGELFF. DNA of the CDR3: TGTGCCAGCAGTGTGAGGGATGGGGGGACCGGGGAGCTGTTTTTT. This sequence joins TRBV6-1 and TRBJ2-2; a possible D gene is TRBD2 (6 bases). CDR3 size: 15 residues. Between the trimmed V and J ends, which lost 4 bases and 5 bases, there was a span of 14 bases. CDR1 and CDR2 (germline): MNHNS, SASEGT.

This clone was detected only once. Written as DNA, the CDR3 is TGTGCCAGCAAAATAGCGGGGGCCGTCTACAATGAGCAGTTCTTC. It encodes CASKIAGAVYNEQFF. The chain uses TRBV6-1 and TRBJ2-1, with TRBD2 matching 9 bases. CDR3 length equals 15 residues. V gave up 7 bases and J gave up 3 bases; unmatched junction bases: 7. The germline CDR1 and CDR2 sequences are MNHNS and SASEGT.

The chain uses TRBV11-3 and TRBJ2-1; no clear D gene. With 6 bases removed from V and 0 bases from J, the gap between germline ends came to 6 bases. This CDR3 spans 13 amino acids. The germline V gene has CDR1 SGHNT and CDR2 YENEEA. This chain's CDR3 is CASSLSSYNEQFF. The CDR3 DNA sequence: TGTGCCAGCAGTCTTAGCTCCTACAATGAGCAGTTCTTC.

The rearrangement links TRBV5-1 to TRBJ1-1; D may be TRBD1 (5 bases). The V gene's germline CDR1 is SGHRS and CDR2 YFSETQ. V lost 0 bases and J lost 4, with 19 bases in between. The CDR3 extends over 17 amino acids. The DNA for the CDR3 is TGCGCCAGCAGCTTGGACGGAGAATGGGGCTTTAGCACTGAAGCTTTCTTT. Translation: CASSLDGEWGFSTEAFF.

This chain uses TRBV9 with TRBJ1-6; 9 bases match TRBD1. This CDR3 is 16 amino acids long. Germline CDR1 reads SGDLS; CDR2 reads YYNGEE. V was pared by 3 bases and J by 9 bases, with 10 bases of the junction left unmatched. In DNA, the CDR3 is TGTGCCAGCAGCGCTCCTGGACAGGGGTTATTTTCACCCCTCCACTTT. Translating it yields CASSAPGQGLFSPLHF.

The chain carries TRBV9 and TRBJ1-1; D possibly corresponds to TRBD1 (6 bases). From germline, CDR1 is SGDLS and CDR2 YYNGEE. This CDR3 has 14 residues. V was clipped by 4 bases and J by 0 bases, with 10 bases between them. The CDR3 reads CASSPGQLNTEAFF. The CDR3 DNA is TGTGCCAGCAGCCCTGGACAGCTGAACACTGAAGCTTTCTTT.

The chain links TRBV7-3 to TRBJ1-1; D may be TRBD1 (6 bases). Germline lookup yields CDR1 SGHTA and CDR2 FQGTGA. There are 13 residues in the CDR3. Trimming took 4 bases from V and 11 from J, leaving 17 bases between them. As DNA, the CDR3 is TGTGCCAGCAGCTCCAGGGACACCTCGGAGGCTTTCTTT. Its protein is CASSSRDTSEAFF. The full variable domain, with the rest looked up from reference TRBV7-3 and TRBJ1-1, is GAGVSQTPSNKVTEKGKYVELRCDPISGHTALYWYRQSLGQGPEFLIYFQGTGAADDSGLPNDRFFAVRPEGSVSTLKIQRTERGDSAVYLCASSSRDTSEAFFGQGTRLTVV.

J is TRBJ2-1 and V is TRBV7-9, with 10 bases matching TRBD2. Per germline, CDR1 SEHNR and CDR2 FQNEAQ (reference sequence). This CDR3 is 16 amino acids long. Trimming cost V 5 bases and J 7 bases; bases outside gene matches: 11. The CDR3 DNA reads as TGTGCCAGCAGCAGGGAAGCGGGGGGGCCGAGGAATGAGCAGTTCTTC. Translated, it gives CASSREAGGPRNEQFF.

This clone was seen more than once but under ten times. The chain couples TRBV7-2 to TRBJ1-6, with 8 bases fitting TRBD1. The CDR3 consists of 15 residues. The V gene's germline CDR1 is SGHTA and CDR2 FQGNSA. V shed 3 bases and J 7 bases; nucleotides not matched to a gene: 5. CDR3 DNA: TGTGCCAGCAGCTTCGACAGGGGACGGAATTCACCCCTCCACTTT. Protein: CASSFDRGRNSPLHF.

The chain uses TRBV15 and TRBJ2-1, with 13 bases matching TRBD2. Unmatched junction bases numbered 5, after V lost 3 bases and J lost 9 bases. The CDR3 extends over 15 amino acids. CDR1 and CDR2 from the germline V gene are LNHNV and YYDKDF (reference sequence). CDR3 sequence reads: CATSSTSGGAFEQFF. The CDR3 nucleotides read TGTGCCACCAGCAGCACTAGCGGGGGGGCCTTTGAGCAGTTCTTC.

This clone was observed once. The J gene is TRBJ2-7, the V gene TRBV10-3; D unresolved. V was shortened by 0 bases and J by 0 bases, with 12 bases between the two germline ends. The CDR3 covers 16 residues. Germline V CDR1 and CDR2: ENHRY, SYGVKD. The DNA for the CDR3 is TGTGCCATCAGTGAGTCGACGCTAGAGAGCTCCTACGAGCAGTACTTC. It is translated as CAISESTLESSYEQYF.

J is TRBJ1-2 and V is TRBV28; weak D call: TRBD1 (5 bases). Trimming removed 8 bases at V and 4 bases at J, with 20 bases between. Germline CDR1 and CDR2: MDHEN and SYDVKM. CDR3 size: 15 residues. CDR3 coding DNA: TGTGCCAGCGGACCAATGGGGGGTACAGTCTATGGCTACACCTTC. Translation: CASGPMGGTVYGYTF.

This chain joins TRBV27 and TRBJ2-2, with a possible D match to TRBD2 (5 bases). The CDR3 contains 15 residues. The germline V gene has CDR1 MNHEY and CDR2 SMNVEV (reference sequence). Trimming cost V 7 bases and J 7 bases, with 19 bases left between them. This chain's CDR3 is CASTWGALRGGELFF. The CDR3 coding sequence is TGTGCCAGCACTTGGGGAGCCCTACGGGGCGGGGAGCTGTTTTTT.